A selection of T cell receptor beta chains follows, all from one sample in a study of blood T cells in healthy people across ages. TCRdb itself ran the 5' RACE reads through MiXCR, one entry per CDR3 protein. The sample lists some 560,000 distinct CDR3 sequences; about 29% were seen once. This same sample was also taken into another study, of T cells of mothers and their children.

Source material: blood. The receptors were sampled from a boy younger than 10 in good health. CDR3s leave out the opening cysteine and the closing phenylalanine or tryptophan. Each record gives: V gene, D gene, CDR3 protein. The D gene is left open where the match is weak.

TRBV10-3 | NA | AIAAVLGGNTGELF
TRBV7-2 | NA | ASSLKGPYYT
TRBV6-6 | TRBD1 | ASRTGIYEKLF
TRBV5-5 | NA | ASSWGLGGPNTGELF
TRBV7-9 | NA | ASSPGGLYEQY
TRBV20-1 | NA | SAKKQGSYNSPLH
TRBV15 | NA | ATSSPDLQLEKLF
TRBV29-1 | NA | SVVISTDTQY
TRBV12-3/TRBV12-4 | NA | ASSWGESGELF
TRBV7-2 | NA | ASSLAPGFRGYT
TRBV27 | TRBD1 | ASSPRGAGGYGYT
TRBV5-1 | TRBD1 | ASNPRPGTGGNEQY
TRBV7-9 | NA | ASSTGTGYT
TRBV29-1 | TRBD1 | SVVFGWTGSSEQY
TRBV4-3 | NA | ASSQVQGADEKLF
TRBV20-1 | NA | SASLTGETQY
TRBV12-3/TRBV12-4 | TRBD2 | ASSGGTSGIYSNEQF
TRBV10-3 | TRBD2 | AISDWTSGDNEQF
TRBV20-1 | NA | SARGTIRGEQY
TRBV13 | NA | ASSLVTKTGDFKNIQY
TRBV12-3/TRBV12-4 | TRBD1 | ASSPTTGVYETQY
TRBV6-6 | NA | ASSYWGRTEAF
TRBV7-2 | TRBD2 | ASSLIAGGPDNEQF
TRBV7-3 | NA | ASSFPVQGANIQY
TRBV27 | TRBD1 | ASSGYRGGNIQY
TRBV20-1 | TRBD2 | SARNFREGQGGELF
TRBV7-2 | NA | ASGFMGLPNQPQH
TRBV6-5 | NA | ASRSDGPYGYT
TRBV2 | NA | ASRIDTGELF
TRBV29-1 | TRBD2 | SVAPGLVGTQY
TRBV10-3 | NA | AIRTPGYNEQF
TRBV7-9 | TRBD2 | ASSLAGLAGDEQF
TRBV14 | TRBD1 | ASSQATGINTGELF
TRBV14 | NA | ASSQGRVLAIYEQY
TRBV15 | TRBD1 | ATSRDPTGQQTQY
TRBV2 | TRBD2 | ASSEEAGVTDTQY
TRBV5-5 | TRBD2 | ASSYNSGRVSDTQY
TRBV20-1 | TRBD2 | SALRGGSENIQY
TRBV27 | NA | ASSLIDTQY
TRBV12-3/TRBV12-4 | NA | ASSLQAGMGYGYT
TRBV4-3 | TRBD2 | ASSQDSSGREETQY
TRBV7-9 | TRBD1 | ASSPRTGRVREAF
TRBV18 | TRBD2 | ASSPGTSGSEQF
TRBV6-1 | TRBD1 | ASSAWTGPNEKLF
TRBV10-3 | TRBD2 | ATGLAGGNIQY